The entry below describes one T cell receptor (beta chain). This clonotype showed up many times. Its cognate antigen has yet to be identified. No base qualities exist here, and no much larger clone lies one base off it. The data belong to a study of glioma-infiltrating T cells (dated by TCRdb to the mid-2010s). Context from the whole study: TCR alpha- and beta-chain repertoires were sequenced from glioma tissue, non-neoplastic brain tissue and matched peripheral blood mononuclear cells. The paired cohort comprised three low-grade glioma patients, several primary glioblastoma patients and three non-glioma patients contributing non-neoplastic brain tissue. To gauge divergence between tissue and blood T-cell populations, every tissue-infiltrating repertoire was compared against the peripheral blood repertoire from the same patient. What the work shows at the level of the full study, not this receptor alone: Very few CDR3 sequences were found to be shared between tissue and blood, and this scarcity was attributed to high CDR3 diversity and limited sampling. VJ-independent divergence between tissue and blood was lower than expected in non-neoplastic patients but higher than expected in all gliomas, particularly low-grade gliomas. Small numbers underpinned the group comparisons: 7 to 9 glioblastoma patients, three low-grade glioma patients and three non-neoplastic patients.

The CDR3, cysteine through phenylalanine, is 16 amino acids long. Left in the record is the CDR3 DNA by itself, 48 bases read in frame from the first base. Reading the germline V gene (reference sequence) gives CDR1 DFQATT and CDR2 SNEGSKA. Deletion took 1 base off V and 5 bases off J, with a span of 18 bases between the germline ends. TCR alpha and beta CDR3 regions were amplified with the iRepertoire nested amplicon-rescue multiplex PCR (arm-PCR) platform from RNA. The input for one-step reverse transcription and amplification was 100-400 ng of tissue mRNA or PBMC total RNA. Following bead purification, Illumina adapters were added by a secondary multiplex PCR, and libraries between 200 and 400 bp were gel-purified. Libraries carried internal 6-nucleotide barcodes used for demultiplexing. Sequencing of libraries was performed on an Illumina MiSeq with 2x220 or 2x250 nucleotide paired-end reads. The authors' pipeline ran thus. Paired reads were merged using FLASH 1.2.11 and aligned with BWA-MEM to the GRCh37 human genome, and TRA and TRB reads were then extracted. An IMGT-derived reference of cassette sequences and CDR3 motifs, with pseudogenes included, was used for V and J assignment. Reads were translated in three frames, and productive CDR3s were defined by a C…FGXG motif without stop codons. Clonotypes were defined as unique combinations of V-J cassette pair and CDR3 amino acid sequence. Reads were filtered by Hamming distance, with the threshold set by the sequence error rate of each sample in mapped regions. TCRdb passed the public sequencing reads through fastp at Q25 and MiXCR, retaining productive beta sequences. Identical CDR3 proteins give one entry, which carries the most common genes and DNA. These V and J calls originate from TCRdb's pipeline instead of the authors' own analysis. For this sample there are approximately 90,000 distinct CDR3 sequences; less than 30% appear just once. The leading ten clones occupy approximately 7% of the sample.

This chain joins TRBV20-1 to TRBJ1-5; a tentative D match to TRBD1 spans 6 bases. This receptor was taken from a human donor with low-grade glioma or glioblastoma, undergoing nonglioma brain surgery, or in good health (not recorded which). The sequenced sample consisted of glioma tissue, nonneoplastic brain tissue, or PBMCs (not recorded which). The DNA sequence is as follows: TGCAGTGCTAGAGCTACCGTACAGGGCTTGGATCAGCCCCAGCATTTT. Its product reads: CSARATVQGLDQPQHF.